The rows below give T cell receptor beta chains drawn from one sample of a study of cytomegalovirus exposure and HLA in healthy donors. The assay was immunoSEQ multiplex PCR, and TCRdb's table has in-frame clones only and misses some. The table shows 150,000 to 200,000 clones, with roughly 85% occurring only once. Sequencing used PBMCs. These receptors originate from a boy aged 2 to 9 in good health and CMV-seronegative. Each CDR3 is given with its conserved first and last residue. The D gene is left open where the match is weak. Clone size is not always given. Where it is, it says once, few, many or a class for expanded clones.

size	D	J	V	CDR3	DNA
-	-	TRBJ1-1	TRBV5-8	CASSLDTGRGTEAFF	TGTGCCAGCAGCCTCGATACAGGGAGGGGAACTGAAGCTTTCTTT
few	-	TRBJ1-5	TRBV10-2	CASSDYDSGNQPQHF	TGCGCCAGCAGTGATTACGACAGCGGCAATCAGCCCCAGCATTTT
once	-	TRBJ1-5	TRBV5-5	CASSLSSGSNQPQHF	TGTGCCAGCAGCTTGTCTTCAGGGAGCAATCAGCCCCAGCATTTT
-	-	TRBJ1-2	TRBV7-2	CASSHRLRILGVGGYTF	TGTGCCAGCAGCCATCGACTCCGAATCCTCGGGGTGGGTGGCTACACCTTC
-	TRBD1	TRBJ2-3	TRBV5-1	CASSPGDRGPSDTQYF	TGCGCCAGCAGCCCCGGGGACAGGGGGCCGTCAGATACGCAGTATTTT
-	TRBD1	TRBJ2-6	TRBV2	CASSARDRDILSGANVLTF	TGTGCCAGCAGTGCCAGAGACAGGGATATTCTCTCTGGGGCCAACGTCCTGACTTTC
-	TRBD1	TRBJ2-1	TRBV7-2	CASSLGAFDRVFF	TGTGCCAGCAGCTTAGGGGCGTTCGACAGGGTCTTCTTC
-	-	TRBJ2-3	TRBV27	CASSHPTDTQYF	TGTGCCAGCAGCCATCCCACAGATACGCAGTATTTT
once	-	TRBJ1-1	TRBV4-2	CASSHEDGGAFF	TGTGCCAGCAGCCACGAGGACGGCGGGGCTTTCTTT
-	-	TRBJ2-3	TRBV10-3	CATHAQSNTDTQYF	TGTGCCACCCACGCGCAATCGAACACAGATACGCAGTATTTT
-	-	TRBJ1-2	TRBV5-6	CASRLTGRYYGYTF	TGTGCCAGCAGATTGACCGGGAGATACTATGGCTACACCTTC
-	-	TRBJ2-2	TRBV7-3	CASSPRAGQGNTGELFF	TGTGCCAGCAGCCCCAGGGCAGGGCAGGGGAACACCGGGGAGCTGTTTTTT
-	-	TRBJ2-1	TRBV5-1	CASSFGVQSGEQFF	TGCGCCAGCAGCTTCGGGGTCCAGAGTGGTGAGCAGTTCTTC
-	-	TRBJ1-1	TRBV6-6	CASSYPATAANEAFF	TGTGCCAGCAGTTACCCGGCCACGGCGGCGAATGAAGCTTTCTTT
-	-	TRBJ1-1	TRBV29-1	CSALTGSPTEAFF	TGCAGCGCTCTTACAGGGAGCCCCACTGAAGCTTTCTTT
-	TRBD2	TRBJ2-1	TRBV13	CASSLRGLAGEDEQFF	TGTGCCAGCAGCTTAAGGGGACTAGCGGGAGAGGATGAGCAGTTCTTC
-	TRBD2	TRBJ2-3	TRBV5-1	CASSFGGSTADTQYF	TGCGCCAGCAGCTTCGGCGGGAGTACCGCAGATACGCAGTATTTT
-	-	TRBJ1-1	TRBV6-5	CASSLIGRDTEAFF	TGTGCCAGCAGTCTAATAGGGAGGGACACTGAAGCTTTCTTT
-	-	TRBJ1-1	TRBV28	CASSLRVNTEAFF	TGTGCCAGCAGTTTACGTGTTAACACTGAAGCTTTCTTT
-	-	TRBJ2-1	TRBV6-1	CASSEPGRGNEQFF	TGTGCCAGCAGTGAACCGGGAAGGGGGAATGAGCAGTTCTTC
-	TRBD2	TRBJ2-2	TRBV6-1	CASSEAVGGGPTGELFF	TGTGCCAGCAGTGAAGCTGTGGGGGGAGGGCCCACCGGGGAGCTGTTTTTT
-	-	TRBJ2-1	TRBV18	CASSPEVIREQFF	TGTGCCAGCTCACCTGAGGTAATCCGGGAGCAGTTCTTC
-	TRBD2	TRBJ2-1	TRBV14	CASSTGTTLRNEQFF	TGTGCCAGCAGCACCGGGACTACTCTCCGCAATGAGCAGTTCTTC
-	-	TRBJ2-5	TRBV7-3	CASSVAGSQETQYF	TGTGCCAGCAGCGTAGCAGGGTCCCAAGAGACCCAGTACTTC
once	TRBD2	TRBJ2-5	TRBV19	CAPPRLGGTHQETQYF	TGTGCCCCTCCACGCTTGGGGGGGACCCACCAAGAGACCCAGTACTTC
-	-	TRBJ1-1	TRBV14	CASSTRRGTEAFF	TGTGCCAGCAGCACCCGACGGGGGACTGAAGCTTTCTTT
-	TRBD2	TRBJ2-3	TRBV27	CASSLSAGLPTDTQYF	TGTGCCAGCAGTTTATCGGCGGGACTACCCACAGATACGCAGTATTTT
-	TRBD1	TRBJ1-2	TRBV5-4	CASSRQGAGWGYTF	TGTGCCAGCAGCCGACAGGGGGCAGGGTGGGGCTACACCTTC
-	-	TRBJ1-4	TRBV6-5	CASSSAGEGYEKLFF	TGTGCCAGCAGTTCGGCGGGGGAAGGGTATGAAAAACTGTTTTTT
-	-	TRBJ2-2	TRBV28	CASTKGVGIGELFF	TGTGCCAGCACCAAAGGGGTGGGGATCGGGGAGCTGTTTTTT
-	-	TRBJ2-5	TRBV10-2	CASSFSRGETQYF	TGCGCCAGCTCCTTCTCCCGGGGAGAGACCCAGTACTTC
few	TRBD1	TRBJ2-2	TRBV19	CASSKTGVTGELFF	TGTGCCAGTAGTAAGACAGGGGTCACCGGGGAGCTGTTTTTT
-	-	TRBJ1-1	TRBV6-1	CASSERENTEAFF	TGTGCCAGCAGTGAACGCGAGAACACTGAAGCTTTCTTT
-	TRBD2	TRBJ2-1	TRBV28	CASSQLAGGPRPYNEQFF	TGTGCCAGCAGCCAACTAGCGGGAGGGCCTAGACCCTACAATGAGCAGTTCTTC
once	-	TRBJ1-1	TRBV5-3	CARSLEEGPNTEAFF	TGTGCCAGAAGCTTGGAGGAGGGCCCGAACACTGAAGCTTTCTTT
-	-	TRBJ2-1	TRBV6-6	CASSFITGLNEQFF	TGTGCCAGCAGTTTCATAACAGGGCTCAATGAGCAGTTCTTC
-	TRBD2	TRBJ2-3	TRBV10-2	CASSPWELRRAGGPTDTQYF	TGCGCCAGCAGCCCTTGGGAACTGCGGAGGGCGGGAGGCCCCACAGATACGCAGTATTTT